These 16 T cell receptor beta chains were all obtained from the same sample, sequenced in a study of blood T cell repertoires in COVID-19. Repertoires were generated with immunoSEQ multiplex PCR, while TCRdb's copy carries only in-frame clones and drops some. This table has about 97,000 clones, around nine tenths appearing once. What was sequenced was peripheral blood. Receptor source: a man aged 60 to 75 with acute or convalescent COVID-19.

Only a few counts were recorded for this clone. This chain connects TRBV2 to TRBJ1-2; D not certain. CDR3 length equals 13 residues. In germline, CDR1 is SNHLY, CDR2 FYNNEI. The V end lost 7 bases, the J end lost 4 bases, and 13 bases lay between the germline ends. The CDR3 DNA follows: TGTGCCAGCATGAGTCGAACTCTCTATGGCTACACCTTC. Encoded protein: CASMSRTLYGYTF.

The chain recombines TRBV4-2 with TRBJ1-2; 7 positions match TRBD1. This CDR3 has 16 amino acids. Germline lookup yields CDR1 LGHNA and CDR2 YNFKEQ. V lost 0 bases and J lost 7; bases outside the gene matches: 11. The CDR3 spells CASSQDLHGTAIGYTF. The CDR3 bases are TGTGCCAGCAGCCAAGATCTCCATGGGACAGCCATTGGCTACACCTTC.

This chain joins TRBV5-1 and TRBJ2-7, with D perhaps TRBD1 (6 bases). The germline V gene encodes CDR1 SGHRS and CDR2 YFSETQ. The CDR3 is 15 amino acids. Trimming removed 0 bases at V and 0 bases at J, with 10 bases between. In nucleotides, the CDR3 is TGCGCCAGCAGCTTGGGGGCAGGGGCCTCCTACGAGCAGTACTTC. It codes for CASSLGAGASYEQYF.

The CDR3: CASSASGTAYGYTF. The CDR3 nucleotides read TGTGCCAGCAGCGCCTCCGGGACAGCATATGGCTACACCTTC. V and J are TRBV7-9 and TRBJ1-2, with 7 bases identical to TRBD1. Germline V gene sequence: CDR1 SEHNR, CDR2 FQNEAQ (reference sequence). Trimming at V came to 5 bases and at J to 5 bases, leaving 8 bases not matched to a gene. The CDR3 extends over 14 amino acids.

The chain employs TRBV5-5 and TRBJ1-5; unclear D gene. The CDR3 runs to 14 residues. Trimming removed 2 bases from V and 3 bases from J, with 9 bases in between. The germline CDR1 and CDR2 sequences are SGHKS and YYEKEE (reference sequence). The CDR3 loop reads CASSFVGNNQPQHF. The CDR3 coding sequence is TGTGCCAGCAGCTTTGTCGGGAACAATCAGCCCCAGCATTTT.

The rearrangement links TRBV7-2 to TRBJ2-7; 7 bases line up with TRBD1. CDR1 and CDR2 from the germline V gene are SGHTA and FQGNSA. The J segment lost 4 bases and the V segment lost 1 base, leaving 1 base of the junction unmatched. This CDR3 has 13 residues. The DNA of the CDR3 is TGTGCCAGCAGCTTAGAACAGGGGTACGAGCAGTACGTC. Protein sequence: CASSLEQGYEQYV.

The chain links TRBV2 to TRBJ1-1, with TRBD1 as a possible D gene (5 bases). The germline V gene encodes CDR1 SNHLY and CDR2 FYNNEI. The CDR3 is made up of 14 amino acids. V was trimmed by 2 bases and J by 0 bases, leaving 7 bases between them. The CDR3 nucleotides are TGTGCCAGCAGTGAAAGACAGATGAACACTGAAGCTTTCTTT. Translation gives CASSERQMNTEAFF.

This clone has more than one count but fewer than ten. This rearrangement joins TRBV14 to TRBJ1-2, with D perhaps TRBD1 (5 bases). V gave up 1 base and J gave up 4 bases, with 10 bases separating them. This CDR3 spans 14 amino acids. The germline V gene has CDR1 SGHDN and CDR2 FVKESK. In DNA form, the CDR3 reads TGTGCCAGCAGCCAAGCCCGCCAGGGCTATGGCTACACCTTC. Translated, it gives CASSQARQGYGYTF. Full variable domain (remainder filled in from reference TRBV14 and TRBJ1-2): EAGVTQFPSHSVIEKGQTVTLRCDPISGHDNLYWYRRVMGKEIKFLLHFVKESKQDESGMPNNRFLAERTGGTYSTLKVQPAELEDSGVYFCASSQARQGYGYTFGSGTRLTVV.

Comment on this clone: Its ends do not fully match the called genes, so a read error is possible. V and J are TRBV3-1 (or the pseudogene TRBV3-2) and TRBJ1-4, with 7 bases identical to TRBD1. The CDR3 is made up of 16 amino acids. Germline V gene data show CDR1 as LGHDT and CDR2 as YNNKEL (reference sequence). DNA for the CDR3: TGCGCCAGCAGCCTGAGGACAGGCCCTTTAAATGAAAAACTGTTTTTT. Encoded protein: CASSLRTGPLNEKLFF.

This rearrangement joins TRBV30 to TRBJ1-2; 9 positions agree with TRBD1. V dropped 1 base and J dropped 0; count of bases not matched to a gene: 6. The CDR3 contains 16 residues. Per germline, CDR1 GTSNPN and CDR2 SVGIG (reference sequence). The CDR3 coding sequence is TGTGCCTGGAGTGGGCTACGGACAGGGGCTAACTATGGCTACACCTTC. Its protein is CAWSGLRTGANYGYTF. Variable domain in full (rest from reference TRBV30 and TRBJ1-2): SQTIHQWPATLVQPVGSPLSLECTVEGTSNPNLYWYRQAAGRGLQLLFYSVGIGQISSEVPQNLSASRPQDRQFILSSKKLLLSDSGFYLCAWSGLRTGANYGYTFGSGTRLTVV.

The chain uses TRBV19 and TRBJ1-1; TRBD1 matches at 10 bases. CDR1 is LNHDA and CDR2 is SQIVND in the germline V gene (reference sequence). The ends lost 6 bases at V and 6 bases at J; junction bases unmatched: 4. The CDR3 is 13 amino acids. CDR3 protein: CASRTGGAAEAFF. The CDR3 DNA is TGTGCCAGTAGGACAGGGGGCGCGGCTGAAGCTTTCTTT.

CDR3 sequence reads: CASRPGQGADNQPQHF. The CDR3, as DNA: TGTGCCAGCAGGCCGGGACAGGGGGCTGACAATCAGCCCCAGCATTTT. The chain has TRBV6-6 and TRBJ1-5; 12 positions match TRBD1. There are 16 residues in the CDR3. V shed 6 bases, J shed 3 bases, and the junction held 6 bases outside the gene matches. The V gene's germline CDR1 is MNHNY and CDR2 SVGAGI (reference sequence).

J is TRBJ1-1 and V is TRBV19; D gene uncertain. Germline lookup yields CDR1 LNHDA and CDR2 SQIVND (reference sequence). With 5 bases removed from V and 5 bases from J, the gap between germline ends came to 12 bases. The CDR3 extends over 13 amino acids. The CDR3 DNA is TGTGCCAGTAGTGCCAAACAGATAACTGAAGCTTTCTTT. Its protein product is CASSAKQITEAFF.

The rearrangement links TRBV30 to TRBJ1-2, with 9 bases aligning to TRBD1. The CDR3 runs 12 residues. Germline lookup yields CDR1 GTSNPN and CDR2 SVGIG (reference sequence). V lost 5 bases, J lost 3 bases, and 1 base stayed unmatched. The CDR3 DNA sequence: TGTGCCTGGGACAGGGGGGACTATGGCTACACCTTC. Its protein product is CAWDRGDYGYTF.

This chain uses TRBV5-6 with TRBJ1-2, with 10 positions matching TRBD1. CDR3 length: 17 amino acids. The trim removed 4 bases at V and 6 bases at J, leaving 15 bases unmatched. CDR1 and CDR2 (germline): SGHDT, YYEEEE. CDR3 in amino acids: CASSNGPTGGKVNGYTF. The CDR3 DNA reads TGTGCCAGCAGCAACGGACCGACAGGGGGCAAGGTTAATGGCTACACCTTC.

V gene TRBV1 combines with J gene TRBJ1-2. TRBV1 is marked as a pseudogene. The length of the CDR3 is 15 residues. The DNA for the CDR3 is TGCACCAGCAGCCAGGCAGGACTAGTTAACTATGGCTACACCTTC. It translates to CTSSQAGLVNYGYTF.